The following is a TCR beta chain sequence with its context. The target of this receptor is not known. No base qualities exist here, and no much larger clone lies one base off it. These data come from a study of cytomegalovirus exposure and HLA in healthy donors (dated by TCRdb to the late 2010s). A note on the overall study: According to a later analysis, the 120 or so validation repertoires were produced on the same platform as the approximately 620 repertoires of the first cohort. The study aimed to test whether cataloging public T cell receptors could reveal signatures of past pathogen exposure. Along with the approximately 620-subject first cohort, a separate validation cohort of over a hundred different subjects was used. To predict cytomegalovirus infection status, the study combined high-throughput TCR immunosequencing, statistical association of individual TCRs with disease status, and machine learning.

The CDR3 numbers 15 residues from cysteine through phenylalanine. Of all the DNA, just the CDR3 is kept, 45 bases in frame from base 1. Compared with germline, V lacks 6 bases and J lacks 2 bases; bases without a gene match: 3. Reading the germline V gene (reference sequence) gives CDR1 SSHAT and CDR2 FNYEAQ. Library preparation used the immunoSEQ multiplex PCR assay. Per the source publication's procedure: A statistical classification framework was developed to diagnose cytomegalovirus status using the catalog of TCR beta chain sequences. TCRdb carries this immuneACCESS record with in-frame sequences only. Its versions omit some clonotypes, under half of them owing to an unresolved V gene in the studies checked, with the rest unexplained. V and J calls and clone size are as listed in that table; D and trimming were resolved from the DNA. The sample table shows 250,000 to 400,000 clones, and 70% to 90% are seen once. The biggest ten clones account for more than 0.95% of the sample.

Separate from the roughly 650-subject first cohort, the validation cohort of roughly 120 subjects was the group to which the donors belonged. Summary of the overall study and its limitations: Three of the identified cytomegalovirus-associated TCR beta chains were confirmed in vitro to be specific for cytomegalovirus antigens. The study gave a list of over 150 TCR beta chains associated with cytomegalovirus. A later analysis found that TCRs clustered in the first cohort also tended to co-occur in the 120 validation repertoires, with approximately 95% of cluster scores above 0. In both the original and validation cohorts, the classifier was reported to diagnose cytomegalovirus status with high specificity and sensitivity. The authors suggested that the approach could potentially be generalized to other disease states and immunological phenotypes. While some public TCRs were present in many individuals, most TCR sequences turned up only very rarely across donors. A later analysis lacked HLA typing for the validation cohort, so it scored co-occurrence in that cohort across all 110 or so repertoires.

The sequence was obtained from a man under 40 in good health and CMV-seronegative. The source material was PBMCs. The chain is assembled from TRBV7-7 and TRBJ2-1; 11 of the junction bases match TRBD2. The encoded CDR3 is CASSLSGGAYNEQFF. The sequenced DNA is TGTGCCAGCAGTCTTAGCGGGGGGGCCTACAATGAGCAGTTCTTC.